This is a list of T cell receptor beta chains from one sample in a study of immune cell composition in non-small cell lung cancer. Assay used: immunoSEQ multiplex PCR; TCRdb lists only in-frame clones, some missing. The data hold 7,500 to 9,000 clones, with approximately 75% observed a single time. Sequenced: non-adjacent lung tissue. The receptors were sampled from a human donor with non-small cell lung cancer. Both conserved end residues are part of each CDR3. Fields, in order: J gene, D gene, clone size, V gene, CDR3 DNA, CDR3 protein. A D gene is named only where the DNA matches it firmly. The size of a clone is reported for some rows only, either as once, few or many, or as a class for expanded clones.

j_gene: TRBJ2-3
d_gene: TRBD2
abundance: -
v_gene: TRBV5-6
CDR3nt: TGTGCCAGCAGCCCCGACTCGCGGGGGGCAGATACGCAGTATTTT
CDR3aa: CASSPDSRGADTQYF

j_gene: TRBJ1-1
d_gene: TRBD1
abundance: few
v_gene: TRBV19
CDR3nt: TGTGCCAGGGACAGGGGGGGGAACACTGAAGCTTTCTTT
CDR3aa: CARDRGGNTEAFF

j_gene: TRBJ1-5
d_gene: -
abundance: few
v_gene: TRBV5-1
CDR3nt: TGCGCCAGCAGCTTAGAAGGCAGACGCAATCAGCCCCAGCATTTT
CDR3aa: CASSLEGRRNQPQHF

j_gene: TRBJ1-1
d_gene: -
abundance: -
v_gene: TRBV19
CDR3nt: TGTGCCAGTAGTCCCCCTCTACGATACACTGAAGCTTTCTTT
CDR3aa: CASSPPLRYTEAFF

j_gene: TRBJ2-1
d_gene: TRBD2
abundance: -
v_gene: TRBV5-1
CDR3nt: TGCGCCAGCAGCCCGGGCGAGCGGGGGGTCGGTGAGCAGTTCTTC
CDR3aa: CASSPGERGVGEQFF

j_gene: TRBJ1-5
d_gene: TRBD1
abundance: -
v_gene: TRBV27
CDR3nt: TGTGCCAGCAGTTTATCAACAGGGGGCAATCAGCCCCAGCATTTT
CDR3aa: CASSLSTGGNQPQHF

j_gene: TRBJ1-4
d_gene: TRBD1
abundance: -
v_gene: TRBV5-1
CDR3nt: TGCGCCAGCAGATCCGGGACAGGGACAACTAATGAAAAACTGTTTTTT
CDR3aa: CASRSGTGTTNEKLFF

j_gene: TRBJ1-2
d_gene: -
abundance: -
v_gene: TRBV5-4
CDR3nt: TGTGCCAGCAGCTTAGGACAGCTGCTTAACTATGGCTACACCTTC
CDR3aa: CASSLGQLLNYGYTF

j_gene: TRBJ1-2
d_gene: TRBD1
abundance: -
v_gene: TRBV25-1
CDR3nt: TGTGCCAGCAGTGAATCACGACAGGGGTATGGCTACACCTTC
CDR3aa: CASSESRQGYGYTF

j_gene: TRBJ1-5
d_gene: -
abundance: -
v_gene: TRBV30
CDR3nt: TGTGCCTGGAGTGCCCCTTATAGCAATCAGCCCCAGCATTTT
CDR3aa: CAWSAPYSNQPQHF

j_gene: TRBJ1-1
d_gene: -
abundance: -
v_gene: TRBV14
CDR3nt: TGTGCCAGCTCCCTTTCGGGCGCCTGGGTAACTGAAGCTTTCTTT
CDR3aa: CASSLSGAWVTEAFF

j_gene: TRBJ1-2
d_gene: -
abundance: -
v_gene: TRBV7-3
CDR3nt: TGTGCCAGCAGCAAAATGGACTCGAACTATGGCTACACCTTC
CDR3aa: CASSKMDSNYGYTF

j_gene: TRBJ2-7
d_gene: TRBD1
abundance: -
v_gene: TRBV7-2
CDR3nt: TGTGCCAGCAGCCCCCAGACAGGGACAGGGGAGGCCTACGAGCAGTACTTC
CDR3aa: CASSPQTGTGEAYEQYF

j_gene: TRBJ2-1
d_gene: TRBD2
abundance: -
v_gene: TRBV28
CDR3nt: TGTGCCAGCAGTCGCTATAGCGGGAGGGCCGATGAGCAGTTCTTC
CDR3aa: CASSRYSGRADEQFF

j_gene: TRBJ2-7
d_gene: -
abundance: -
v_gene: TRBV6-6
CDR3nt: TGTGCCAGCAGTTACTCGGAGTTTTCCTACGAGCAGTACTTC
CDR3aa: CASSYSEFSYEQYF

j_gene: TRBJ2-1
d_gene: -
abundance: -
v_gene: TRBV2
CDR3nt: TGTGCCAGCAGTGAAGCGATGAGGGGGTACAATGAGCAGTTCTTC
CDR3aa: CASSEAMRGYNEQFF

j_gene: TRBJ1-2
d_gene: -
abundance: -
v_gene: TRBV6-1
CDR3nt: TGTGCCAGCAGTCAAGCAAAGACCACCTTC
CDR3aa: CASSQAKTTF

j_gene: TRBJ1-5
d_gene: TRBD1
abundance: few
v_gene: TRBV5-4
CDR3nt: TGTGCCAGCAGCTTGGCCCCGGGACAGGGCGATCAGCCCCAGCATTTT
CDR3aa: CASSLAPGQGDQPQHF

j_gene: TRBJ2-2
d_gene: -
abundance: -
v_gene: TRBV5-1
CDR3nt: TGCGCCAGCAGCTTGGGACAGAACACCGGGGAGCTGTTTTTT
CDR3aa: CASSLGQNTGELFF

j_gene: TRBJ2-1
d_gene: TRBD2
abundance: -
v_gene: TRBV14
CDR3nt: TGTGCCAGCAGCCGACCGGGACTAGCGGGAAATGAGCAGTTCTTC
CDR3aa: CASSRPGLAGNEQFF

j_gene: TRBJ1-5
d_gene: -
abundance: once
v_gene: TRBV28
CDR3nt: TGTGCCAGCAGTTCCGTTCCTCGGCCCCAGCATTTT
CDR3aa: CASSSVPRPQHF

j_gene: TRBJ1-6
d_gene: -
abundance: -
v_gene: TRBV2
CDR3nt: TGTGCCAGCAGCCTCGGACCAGATCCTTCACCCCTCCACTTT
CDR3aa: CASSLGPDPSPLHF

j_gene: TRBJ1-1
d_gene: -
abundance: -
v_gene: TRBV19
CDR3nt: TGTGCCAGTAATCCGGCCGGGACCACTGAAGCTTTCTTT
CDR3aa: CASNPAGTTEAFF

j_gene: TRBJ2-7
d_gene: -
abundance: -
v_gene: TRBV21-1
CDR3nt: TGTGCCAGCAGCAGCCCCGAGAGCTACGAGCAGTACTTC
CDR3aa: CASSSPESYEQYF

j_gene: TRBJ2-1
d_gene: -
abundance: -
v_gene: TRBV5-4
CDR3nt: TGTGCCAGCGGGCGGAACAGCCATGAGCAGTTCTTC
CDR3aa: CASGRNSHEQFF

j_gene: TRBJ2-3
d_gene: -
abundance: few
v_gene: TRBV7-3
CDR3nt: TGTGCCAGCAGCTTAGGGACTAGCACAGATACGCAGTATTTT
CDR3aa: CASSLGTSTDTQYF